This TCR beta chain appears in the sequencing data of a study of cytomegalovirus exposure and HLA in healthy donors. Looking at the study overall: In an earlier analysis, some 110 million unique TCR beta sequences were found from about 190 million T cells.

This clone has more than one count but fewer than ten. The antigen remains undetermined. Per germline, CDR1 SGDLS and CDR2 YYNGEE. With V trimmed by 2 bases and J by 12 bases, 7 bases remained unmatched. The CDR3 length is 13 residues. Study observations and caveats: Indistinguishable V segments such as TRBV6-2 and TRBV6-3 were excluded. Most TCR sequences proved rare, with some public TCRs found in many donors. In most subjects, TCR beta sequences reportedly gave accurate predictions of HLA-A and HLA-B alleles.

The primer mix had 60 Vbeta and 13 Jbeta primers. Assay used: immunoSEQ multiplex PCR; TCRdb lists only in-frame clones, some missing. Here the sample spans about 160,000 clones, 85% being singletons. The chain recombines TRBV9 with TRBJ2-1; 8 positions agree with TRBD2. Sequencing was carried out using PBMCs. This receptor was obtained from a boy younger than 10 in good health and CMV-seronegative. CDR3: CASSVGSGRRQFF. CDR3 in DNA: TGTGCCAGCAGCGTCGGGAGCGGGAGAAGGCAGTTCTTC.